This TCR beta chain stems from a study of memory CD4+ T cells and cytomegalovirus serostatus (dated by TCRdb to about 2019). About the investigation overall: The roughly 35 healthy Belgian adults in the cohort included 9 who were CMV seropositive and 24 who were CMV seronegative. To replicate a published TCR-based CMV serostatus classifier, the researchers sequenced the CD4+ memory TCRbeta repertoires of a Belgian cohort whose cytomegalovirus serostatus was known. The full study reports these points: Only CD4+CD45RO+ memory cells were sequenced, unlike the original study, which covered naive and memory CD4+ and CD8+ populations. For CMV serostatus prediction, a median bootstrapped AUC of approximately 0.95 was reached with the original framework, and a median bootstrapped AUC of roughly 0.9 was reached with a US-trained random forest. The original-framework classifier achieved a median bootstrapped AUC of almost 0.97 with a 95% CI of 0.76-1.00 on the Belgian cohort. The results were read as suggesting that the CMV-associated TCR signature is, for the most part, present in the CD4+ memory repertoire. Of 170 or so previously reported CMV-associated TCRbeta sequences, about 62 appeared in the CD4+ memory repertoires, each in one to five individuals.

About this clone itself: Its antigen remains unidentified. The sample holds no much larger clone one base away, and base qualities are not on file.

Genomic DNA was extracted from sorted cells with the Quick-DNA Microprep Kit. Amplification of TCRbeta DNA was done with the immunoSEQ hsTCRbeta kit, following the protocol from the manufacturer. TCRbeta libraries were sequenced on an Illumina MiSeq instrument. The study's own analysis went as follows. Once out-of-frame sequences had been removed, 2,204,828 distinct TCRbeta sequences were left, which works out to an average of around 67,000 per individual. Each individual was scored using the number of 164 previously reported CMV-associated TCRbeta sequences that the individual carried and the total number of productive distinct TCRbeta sequences. A beta-binomial model was reimplemented in Python, and random forests from scikit-learn, run with default parameters, were trained on data from the US cohort. Classifier performance on the Belgian cohort was summarized as median AUC with percentile confidence intervals calculated over 10,000 bootstrap iterations. Drawn from immuneACCESS, this table holds only the in-frame rearrangements with V and J called that TCRdb kept. Clones are partly lost; checked studies trace under half to an unresolved V gene and leave the rest unexplained. V and J calls and clone size come straight from that table; D and trimming were deduced from the DNA. Counted in this sample were 60,000 to 75,000 clones; roughly 75% of them appeared once. Over 0.4% of the sample rests with the top ten.

A FACSAria II was used to sort memory CD4+ T cells, defined as single viable CD3+CD4+CD8-CD45RO+ cells. CMV serostatus was assessed using a Roche Elecsys assay, by which serum IgG against CMV pp150, pp28, p38 and p52 was detected. Following thawing, total CD4+ T cells were enriched through positive selection using CD4 magnetic microbeads. Samples originated from another study that specifically interrogated the CD4+ T cell memory repertoire. Peripheral blood mononuclear cells were isolated and cryopreserved following standard operating procedures; serum was stored at -80 °C. The staining used CD3-PerCP (BW264/56), CD4-APC (RPA-T4), CD45RO-PE (UCHT1) and CD8-Pacific Orange (3B5) antibodies, and Sytox blue was used to exclude non-viable cells. The junction shows trimming of 7 bases on V and 7 bases on J, plus 17 bases between the germline ends. The germline V gene (reference sequence) supplies CDR1 LNHDA and CDR2 SQIVND. The CDR3 holds 15 amino acids from the cysteine to the phenylalanine. The sequence is cut down to CDR3 DNA, 45 bases in frame from base 1.

The sequenced material came from memory CD4+ T cells from blood. The chain couples TRBV19 to TRBJ1-6; TRBD1 is possibly the D segment (5 matching bases). The sequence came from an adult in good health and CMV-seronegative. Some clones in this sample may be carry-over from other donors' samples. The CDR3 region: CASKDSRWSNSPLHF. The bases are TGTGCCAGTAAAGACAGTAGGTGGTCAAATTCACCCCTCCACTTT.